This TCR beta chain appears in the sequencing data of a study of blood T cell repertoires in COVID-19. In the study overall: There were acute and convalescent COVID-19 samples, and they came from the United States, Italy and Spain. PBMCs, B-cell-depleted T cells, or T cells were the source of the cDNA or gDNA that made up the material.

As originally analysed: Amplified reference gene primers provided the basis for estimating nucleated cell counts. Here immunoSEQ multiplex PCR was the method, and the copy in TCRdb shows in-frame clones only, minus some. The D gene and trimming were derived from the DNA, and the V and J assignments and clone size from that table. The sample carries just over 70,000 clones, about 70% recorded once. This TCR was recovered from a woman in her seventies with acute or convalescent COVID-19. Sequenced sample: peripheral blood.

The DNA of the CDR3 is TGTGCCAGCAGCCCCGGGGGAGGGCCAAATCAGCCCCAGCATTTT. Its translation is CASSPGGGPNQPQHF. This sequence joins TRBV6-6 and TRBJ1-5; D may be TRBD1 (5 bases). V was cut by 6 bases and J by 4 bases, with 16 bases left in between. Germline V CDR1 and CDR2: MNHNY, SVGAGI (reference sequence). The CDR3 has 15 residues.